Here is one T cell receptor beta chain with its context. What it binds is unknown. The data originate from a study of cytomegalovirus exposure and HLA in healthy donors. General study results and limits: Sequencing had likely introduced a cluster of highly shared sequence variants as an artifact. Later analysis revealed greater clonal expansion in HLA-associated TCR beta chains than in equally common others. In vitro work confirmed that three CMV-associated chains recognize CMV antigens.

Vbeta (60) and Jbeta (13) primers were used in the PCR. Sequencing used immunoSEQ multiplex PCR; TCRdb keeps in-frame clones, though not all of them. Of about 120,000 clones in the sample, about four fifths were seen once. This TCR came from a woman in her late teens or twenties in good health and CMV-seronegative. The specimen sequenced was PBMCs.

CDR3 sequence reads: CASSLQGSLVSGNTIYF. CDR3 in DNA: TGCGCCAGCAGCTTACAGGGCAGCTTAGTTTCTGGAAACACCATATATTTT. The chain is built from TRBV5-1 and TRBJ1-3; TRBD1 is a possible D gene (6 bases). Germline values: CDR1 SGHRS, CDR2 YFSETQ. This CDR3 has 17 amino acids. The V end lost 2 bases, the J end lost 1 base, and 16 bases lay between the germline ends.